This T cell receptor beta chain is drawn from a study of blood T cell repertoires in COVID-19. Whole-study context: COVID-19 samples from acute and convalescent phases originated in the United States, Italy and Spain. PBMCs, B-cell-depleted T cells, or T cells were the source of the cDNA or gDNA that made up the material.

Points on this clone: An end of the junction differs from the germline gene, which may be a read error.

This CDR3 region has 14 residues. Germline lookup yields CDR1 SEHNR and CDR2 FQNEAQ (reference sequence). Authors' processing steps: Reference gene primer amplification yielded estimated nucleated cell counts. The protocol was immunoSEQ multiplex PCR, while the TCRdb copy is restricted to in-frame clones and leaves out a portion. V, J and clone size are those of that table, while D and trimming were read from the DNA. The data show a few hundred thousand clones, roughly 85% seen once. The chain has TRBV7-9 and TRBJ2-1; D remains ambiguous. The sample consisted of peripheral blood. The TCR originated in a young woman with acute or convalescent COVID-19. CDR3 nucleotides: TGTGCCAGCAGCTTAGAATTGTACTACGATGAGCAGTTCTTC. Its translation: CASSLELYYDEQFF.